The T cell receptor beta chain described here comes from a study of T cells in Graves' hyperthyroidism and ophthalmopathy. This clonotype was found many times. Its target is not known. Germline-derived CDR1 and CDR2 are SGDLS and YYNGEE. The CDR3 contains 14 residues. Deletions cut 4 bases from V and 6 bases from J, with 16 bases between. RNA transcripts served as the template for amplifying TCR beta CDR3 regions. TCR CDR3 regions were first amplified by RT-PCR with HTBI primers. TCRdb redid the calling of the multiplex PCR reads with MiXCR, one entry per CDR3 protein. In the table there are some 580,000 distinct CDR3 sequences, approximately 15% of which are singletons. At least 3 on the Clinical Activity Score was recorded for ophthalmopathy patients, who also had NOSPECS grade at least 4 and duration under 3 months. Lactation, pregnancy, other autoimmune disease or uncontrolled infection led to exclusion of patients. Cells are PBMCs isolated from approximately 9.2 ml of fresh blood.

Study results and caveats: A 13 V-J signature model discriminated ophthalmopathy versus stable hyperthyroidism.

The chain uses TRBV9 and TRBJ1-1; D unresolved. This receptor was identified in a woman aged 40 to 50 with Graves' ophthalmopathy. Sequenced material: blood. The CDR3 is CASSYTPRGAEAFF. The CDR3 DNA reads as TGTGCCAGCAGCTACACTCCCCGGGGTGCTGAAGCTTTCTTT.